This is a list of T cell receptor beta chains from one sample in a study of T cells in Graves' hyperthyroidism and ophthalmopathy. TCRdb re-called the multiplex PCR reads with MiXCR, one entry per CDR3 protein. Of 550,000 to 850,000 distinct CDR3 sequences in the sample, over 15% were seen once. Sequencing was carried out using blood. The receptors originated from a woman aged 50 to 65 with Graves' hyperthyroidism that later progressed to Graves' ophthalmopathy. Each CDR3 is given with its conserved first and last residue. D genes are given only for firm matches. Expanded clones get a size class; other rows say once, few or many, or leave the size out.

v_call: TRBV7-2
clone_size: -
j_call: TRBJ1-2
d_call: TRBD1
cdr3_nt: TGTGCCAGCAGCAGTCGGACAGGGGGAATCGGTGGCTACACCTTC
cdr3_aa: CASSSRTGGIGGYTF

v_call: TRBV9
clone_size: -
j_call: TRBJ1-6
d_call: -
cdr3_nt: TGTGCCAGCGGACGGACGGACTCCTATAATTCACCCCTCCACTTT
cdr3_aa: CASGRTDSYNSPLHF

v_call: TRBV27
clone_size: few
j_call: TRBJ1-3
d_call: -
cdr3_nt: TGTGCCAGCAGTCGCGGGGGGGTTGGAAACACCATATATTTT
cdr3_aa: CASSRGGVGNTIYF

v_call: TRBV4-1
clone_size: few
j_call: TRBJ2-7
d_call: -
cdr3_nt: TGCGCCAGCAGCCAAGTGGGGGGCGGCGAGCAGTACTTC
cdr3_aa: CASSQVGGGEQYF

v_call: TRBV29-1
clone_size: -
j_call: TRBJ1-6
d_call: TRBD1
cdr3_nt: TGCAGCGTATCGGACAGGGGGGGTTCACCCCTCCACTTT
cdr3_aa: CSVSDRGGSPLHF

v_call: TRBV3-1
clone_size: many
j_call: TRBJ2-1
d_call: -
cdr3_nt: TGTGCCAGCAGCCGACGGGGGCGGGGCGATTACAATGAGCAGTTCTTC
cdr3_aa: CASSRRGRGDYNEQFF

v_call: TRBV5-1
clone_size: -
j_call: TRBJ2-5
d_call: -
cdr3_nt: TGCGCCAGCAGCTTGCCAGGGACGGATGAAGAGACCCAGTACTTC
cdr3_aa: CASSLPGTDEETQYF

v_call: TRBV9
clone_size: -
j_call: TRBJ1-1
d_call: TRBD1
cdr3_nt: TGTGCCAGCAGCGTAGGATCAGGGGGCGGTTTGGTTACTGAAGCTTTCTTT
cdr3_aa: CASSVGSGGGLVTEAFF

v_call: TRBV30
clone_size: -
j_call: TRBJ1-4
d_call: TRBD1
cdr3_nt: TGTGCGGCCGGGACAGGGGGCGCGAAACTGTTTTTT
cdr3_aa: CAAGTGGAKLFF

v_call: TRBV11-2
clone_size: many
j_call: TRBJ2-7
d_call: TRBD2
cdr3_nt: TGTGCCAGCAGCTTAGCGATTCCCCCGGGACTAACCTCCTACGAGCAGTACTTC
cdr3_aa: CASSLAIPPGLTSYEQYF

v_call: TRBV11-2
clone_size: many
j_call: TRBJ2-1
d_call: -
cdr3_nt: TGTGCCAGCAGCTTAGCCCGCAGTCATACCTACAATGAGCAGTTCTTC
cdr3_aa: CASSLARSHTYNEQFF

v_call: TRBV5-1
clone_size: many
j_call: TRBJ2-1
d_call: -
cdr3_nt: TGCGCCAGCAGCCTCCCACCATACTACAATGAGCAGTTCTTC
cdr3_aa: CASSLPPYYNEQFF

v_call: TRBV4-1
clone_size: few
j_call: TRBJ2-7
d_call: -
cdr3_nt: TGCGCCAGCAGCCAAGTCTGGGAGGTTCTTGGGTCCTACGAGCAGTACTTC
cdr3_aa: CASSQVWEVLGSYEQYF

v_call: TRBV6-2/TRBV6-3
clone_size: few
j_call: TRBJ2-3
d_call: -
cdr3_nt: TGTGCCAGCAGCTACAGCGGGTTGGGGGTTGATACGCAGTATTTT
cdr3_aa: CASSYSGLGVDTQYF

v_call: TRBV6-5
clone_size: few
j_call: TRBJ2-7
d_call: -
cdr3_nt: TGTGCCAGCAGTTCTAATATCTACGAGCAGTACTTC
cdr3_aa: CASSSNIYEQYF

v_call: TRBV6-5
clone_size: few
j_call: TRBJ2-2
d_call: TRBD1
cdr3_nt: TGTGCCAGCAGTTACTCCCAGGACAGGGGGCTCTCCGGGGAGCTGTTTTTT
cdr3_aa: CASSYSQDRGLSGELFF

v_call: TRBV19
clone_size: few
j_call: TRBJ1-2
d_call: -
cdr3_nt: TGTGCCAGTACCCAAGGGTATGGCTACACCTTC
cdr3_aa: CASTQGYGYTF

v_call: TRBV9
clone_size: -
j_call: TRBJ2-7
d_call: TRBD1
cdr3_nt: TGTGCCAGCAGCACCCTCGGGACAGGGTCGTCCGAGCAGTACTTC
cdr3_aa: CASSTLGTGSSEQYF

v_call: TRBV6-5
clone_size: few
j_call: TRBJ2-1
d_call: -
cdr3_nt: TGTGCCAGCAGTTACGTAGCAGGGAACTACAATGAGCAGTTCTTC
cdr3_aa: CASSYVAGNYNEQFF

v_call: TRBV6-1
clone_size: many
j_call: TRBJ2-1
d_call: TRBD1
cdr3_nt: TGTGCCAGCAGTTCACCGGGACAGGGCATCAATGAGCAGTTCTTC
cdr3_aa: CASSSPGQGINEQFF

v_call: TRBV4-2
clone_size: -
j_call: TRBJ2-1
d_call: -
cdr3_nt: TGTGCCAGCAGCCAAGGGGTGAATGAGCAGTTCTTC
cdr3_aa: CASSQGVNEQFF

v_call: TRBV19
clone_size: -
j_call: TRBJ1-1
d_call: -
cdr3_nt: TGTGCCAGTAGTCCAGGGACCGGGTCGGTCGGCACTGAAGCTTTCTTT
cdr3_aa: CASSPGTGSVGTEAFF

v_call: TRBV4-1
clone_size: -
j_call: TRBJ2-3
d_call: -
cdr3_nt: TGCGCCAGCAGCCAAGAGAGACTAGAAGCAGATACGCAGTATTTT
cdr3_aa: CASSQERLEADTQYF

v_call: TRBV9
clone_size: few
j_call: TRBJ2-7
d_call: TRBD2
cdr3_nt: TGTGCCAGCAGCGCCTCTACTAGCGGGGTCTCCTACGAGCAGTACTTC
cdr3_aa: CASSASTSGVSYEQYF

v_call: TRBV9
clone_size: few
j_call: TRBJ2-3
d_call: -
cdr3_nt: TGTGCCAGCAGCGTAGGGGGGGGCCCGGGAGATACGCAGTATTTT
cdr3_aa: CASSVGGGPGDTQYF

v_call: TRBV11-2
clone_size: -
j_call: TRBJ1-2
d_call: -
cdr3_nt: TGTGCCAGCAGCTTAGGACTAACCCCTGGGAATGGCTACACCTTC
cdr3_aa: CASSLGLTPGNGYTF

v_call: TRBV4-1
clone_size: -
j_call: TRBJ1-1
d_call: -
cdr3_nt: TGCGCCAGCAGCCAACCCGACAGTCTGAACACTGAAGCTTTCTTT
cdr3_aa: CASSQPDSLNTEAFF

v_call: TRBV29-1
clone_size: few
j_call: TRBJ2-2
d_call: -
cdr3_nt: TGCAGCGTTTGGACGGGACCGAACACCGGGGAGCTGTTTTTT
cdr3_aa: CSVWTGPNTGELFF

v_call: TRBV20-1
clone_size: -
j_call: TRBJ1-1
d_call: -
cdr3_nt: TGCAGTGCTAGATGGTGGAACACTGAAGCTTTCTTT
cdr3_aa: CSARWWNTEAFF

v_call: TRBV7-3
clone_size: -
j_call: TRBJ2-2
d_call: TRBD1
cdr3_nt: TGTGCCAGCAGCCTTGACCCCGGGACAGGGGACACCGGGGAGCTGTTTTTT
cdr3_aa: CASSLDPGTGDTGELFF

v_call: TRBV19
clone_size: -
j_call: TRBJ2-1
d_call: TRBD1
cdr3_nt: TGTGCCAGTAGTAGGGACAGGGGGGACAATGAGCAGTTCTTC
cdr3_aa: CASSRDRGDNEQFF

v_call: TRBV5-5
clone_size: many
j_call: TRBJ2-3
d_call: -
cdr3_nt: TGTGCCAGCAGCTGGGGGGCCAGTTCAGATACGCAGTATTTT
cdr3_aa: CASSWGASSDTQYF

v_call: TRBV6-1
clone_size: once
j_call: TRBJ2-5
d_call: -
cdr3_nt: TGTGCCAGCAGCTCCATTGGGGGTTCGGGAGAGACCCAGTACTTC
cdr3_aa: CASSSIGGSGETQYF

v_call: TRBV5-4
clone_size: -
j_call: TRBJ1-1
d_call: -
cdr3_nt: TGTGCCAGCAGCGAGGCCACCAGGGTGGGCACTGAAGCTTTCTTT
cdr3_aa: CASSEATRVGTEAFF

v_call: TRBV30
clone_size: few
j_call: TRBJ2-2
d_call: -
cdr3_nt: TGTGCCTGGAACCCGTACACCGGGGAGCTGTTTTTT
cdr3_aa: CAWNPYTGELFF

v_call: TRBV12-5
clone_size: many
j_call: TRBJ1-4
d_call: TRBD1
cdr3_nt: TGTGCTAGTGGTTTCAACCCGGGACAGGGTTTTGAAAAACTGTTTTTT
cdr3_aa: CASGFNPGQGFEKLFF

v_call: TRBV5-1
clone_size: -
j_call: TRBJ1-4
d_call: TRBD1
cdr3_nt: TGCGCCAGCAGCTTATTGGACAGGGCAGGAGAAAAACTGTTTTTT
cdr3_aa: CASSLLDRAGEKLFF

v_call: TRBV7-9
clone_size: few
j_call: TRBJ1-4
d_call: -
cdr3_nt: TGTGCCAGCAGCTTAGGGAGGCCAACTAATGAAAAACTGTTTTTT
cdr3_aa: CASSLGRPTNEKLFF

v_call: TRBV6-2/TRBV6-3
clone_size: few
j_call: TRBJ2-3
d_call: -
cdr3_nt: TGTGCCAGCAGTTTTGAGCTGATGGCCACAGATACGCAGTATTTT
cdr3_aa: CASSFELMATDTQYF

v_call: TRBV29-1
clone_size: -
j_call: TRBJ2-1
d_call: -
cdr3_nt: TGCAGCGTTGAAGATCCCAGGAGGAACAATGAGCAGTTCTTC
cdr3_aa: CSVEDPRRNNEQFF

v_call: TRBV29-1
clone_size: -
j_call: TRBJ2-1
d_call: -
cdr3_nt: TGCAGCGTTGAATCCAACAATGAGCAGTTCTTC
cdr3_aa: CSVESNNEQFF

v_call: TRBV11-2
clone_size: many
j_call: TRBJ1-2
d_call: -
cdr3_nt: TGTGCCAGCAGCTTAGTTGGGGAGTACTATGGCTACACCTTC
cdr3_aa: CASSLVGEYYGYTF

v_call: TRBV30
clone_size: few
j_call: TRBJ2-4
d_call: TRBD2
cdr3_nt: TGTGCCTGGAGTGGTTGTACTAGCGGGGATGTTTGCATTCAGTACTTC
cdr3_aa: CAWSGCTSGDVCIQYF

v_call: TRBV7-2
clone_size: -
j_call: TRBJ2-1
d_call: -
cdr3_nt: TGTGCCAGCAGCTTAGGTCGACCCGGCAATGAGCAGTTCTTC
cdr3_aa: CASSLGRPGNEQFF

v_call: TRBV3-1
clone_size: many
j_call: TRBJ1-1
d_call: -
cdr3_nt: TGTGCCAGCAGCCAAGATGTGGCTGAAGCTTTCTTT
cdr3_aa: CASSQDVAEAFF

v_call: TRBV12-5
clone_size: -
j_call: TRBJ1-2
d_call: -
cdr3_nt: TGTGCTAGTGGTTTGGTACAAGGTCAGGGATCCCGCTATGGCTACACCTTC
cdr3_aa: CASGLVQGQGSRYGYTF

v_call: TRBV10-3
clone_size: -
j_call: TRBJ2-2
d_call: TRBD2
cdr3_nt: TGTGCCATCAGAGGGGAGGGCACCGGGGAGCTGTTTTTT
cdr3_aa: CAIRGEGTGELFF